This TCR beta chain was observed in a study of blood T cell repertoires in COVID-19. V shed 5 bases and J shed 2 bases, with 18 bases lying between them. Germline V gene sequence: CDR1 SEHNR, CDR2 FQNEAQ (reference sequence). This CDR3 is built from 16 residues. Clones were sequenced by immunoSEQ multiplex PCR, and TCRdb holds only the in-frame ones, with some missing. The table includes over 250,000 clones, nearly 90% detected once. The sequenced sample consisted of PBMCs or T cells enriched from blood (not recorded which). The source of this sequence is a woman aged 55-69 years who had recovered from COVID-19. This chain joins TRBV7-9 and TRBJ1-2, with unresolved D. The CDR3 loop reads CASSVPIAAANYGYTF. The CDR3 nucleotides read TGTGCCAGCAGCGTCCCCATAGCCGCGGCGAACTATGGCTACACCTTC.